This T cell receptor (beta chain) is drawn from a study of T-cell reconstitution after alpha-beta-depleted transplantation in children. Regarding the study as a whole: Where some patients showed high TCRbeta diversity at day 60, it came from recipient T cells and thymic progenitors that had survived.

The table lists this clonotype with many counts. Its specificity is unknown. The TCRbeta library was prepared with unique molecular identifiers. One entry per CDR3 protein results from TCRdb running MiXCR on the PCR reads. The data hold roughly 240,000 distinct CDR3 sequences, with roughly 7.7% observed a single time. The starting material was PBMCs, mostly from graft donor cells, obtained 180 days after TCRalphabeta/CD19-depleted stem cell transplant. The source is a male patient between 10 and 17 years old who had a stem cell transplant for acute lymphoblastic leukemia, so the T cells may come from the graft donor.

In nucleotides, the CDR3 is TGTGCCAGCAGCAAAAGCGCTAGCTCCACAGATACGCAGTATTTT. This translates into CASSKSASSTDTQYF. The J gene is TRBJ2-3, the V gene TRBV21-1. TRBV21-1 is a recognized pseudogene. The CDR3 extends over 15 amino acids.